A single sample gave rise to the 15 T cell receptor beta chains below, sequenced in a study of CD8 T cells in Susac syndrome. An input of 0.5 to 1 ug of RNA was subjected to reverse transcription using random hexamers. Each CDR3 protein gets one entry after TCRdb re-called the immunoSEQ multiplex PCR reads with MiXCR. The profile shows 80,000 or so distinct CDR3 sequences, approximately 94% of them singletons. The sample taken for sequencing was CD4+ T cells from PBMCs. All receptors derive from a human donor with Susac syndrome.

The chain uses TRBV30 and TRBJ2-7, with 10 bases that match TRBD1. The germline gives CDR1 GTSNPN, CDR2 SVGIG (reference sequence). This CDR3 contains 15 residues. J gave up 6 bases and V 3 bases, and 11 bases lay outside the gene matches. In DNA form, the CDR3 reads TGTGCCTGGAGAGCGACAGGGGGCGCTTCAGGCGAGCAGTACTTC. Its protein product is CAWRATGGASGEQYF.

This sequence joins TRBV7-6 and TRBJ1-6, with 7 nucleotides matching TRBD1. CDR3 length: 15 residues. Germline V gene data show CDR1 as SGHVS and CDR2 as FNYEAQ. V lost 5 bases, J lost 6 bases, and 7 bases stayed unmatched. The DNA of the CDR3 is TGTGCCAGCAGCGTAAGACAGGGTCTTAATTCACCCCTCCACTTT. Translated: CASSVRQGLNSPLHF.

The rearrangement joins TRBV12-3 or TRBV12-4 to TRBJ2-5, with D perhaps TRBD1 or TRBD2 (5 bases each). The CDR3 is made up of 13 amino acids. Trimming cost V 3 bases and J 7 bases, with 12 bases left between them. The CDR3 DNA sequence: TGTGCCAGCAGTTTCGACCCAGGGAGGACCCAGTACTTC. This translates into CASSFDPGRTQYF.

The J gene is TRBJ2-1, the V gene TRBV14; perhaps TRBD2 as D (6 bases). The CDR3 length is 18 residues. CDR1 is SGHDN, CDR2 FVKESK, per germline. Trimming removed 6 bases at V and 5 bases at J, with 26 bases between. The CDR3: CASSPTFGTAGYNNEQFF. The DNA for the CDR3 is TGTGCCAGCAGTCCTACCTTTGGTACGGCGGGATACAACAATGAGCAGTTCTTC.

The rearrangement uses TRBV12-3 or TRBV12-4 and TRBJ2-2, with 10 nucleotides matching TRBD2. The ends lost 2 bases at V and 3 bases at J; junction bases unmatched: 6. The length of the CDR3 is 17 residues. CDR3 bases: TGTGCCAGCAGTTTATTGGGTAGCGGGAGGTACACCGGGGAGCTGTTTTTT. It is translated as CASSLLGSGRYTGELFF.

J is TRBJ2-6 and V is TRBV29-1, with D possibly TRBD2 on 5 matching bases. Germline lookup yields CDR1 SQVTM and CDR2 ANQGSEA. The length of the CDR3 is 17 residues. The germline V and J ends were trimmed by 4 bases and 2 bases, with 18 bases remaining between them. The CDR3 coding sequence is TGCAGCGTTGCTGGTGGGTGGGAGCGCCCTGGGGCCAACGTCCTGACTTTC. Translating gives CSVAGGWERPGANVLTF.

The rearrangement joins TRBV9 to TRBJ2-1, with TRBD2 identical over 7 bases. CDR1 is SGDLS and CDR2 is YYNGEE in the germline V gene. The CDR3 totals 19 residues. V trimming: 0 bases; J trimming: 0 bases; junction bases outside the gene matches: 12. CDR3 nucleotides: TGTGCCAGCAGCGTAGGGGCGGGAGACCCCGCTTCCTCCTACAATGAGCAGTTCTTC. It is translated as CASSVGAGDPASSYNEQFF. The full variable domain, in which reference TRBV9 and TRBJ2-1 provide the parts outside the CDR3, is DSGVTQTPKHLITATGQRVTLRCSPRSGDLSVYWYQQSLDQGLQFLIQYYNGEERAKGNILERFSAQQFPDLHSELNLSSLELGDSALYFCASSVGAGDPASSYNEQFFGPGTRLTVL.

V usage is TRBV20-1 and J usage is TRBJ2-1; 7 bases are shared with TRBD2. Germline CDR1 and CDR2: DFQATT and SNEGSKA (reference sequence). Trimming at V came to 5 bases and at J to 2 bases, leaving 12 bases not matched to a gene. This CDR3 comprises 16 residues. The CDR3 sequence: CSAFPRGGSPYNEQFF. In DNA form, the CDR3 reads TGCAGTGCTTTCCCCCGGGGCGGGAGTCCCTACAATGAGCAGTTCTTC.

This chain uses TRBV5-4 with TRBJ2-2; the D call may be TRBD1 or TRBD2 (5 bases each). The CDR3 sequence is 14 residues long. Germline CDR1 reads SGHNT; CDR2 reads YYREEE (reference sequence). With 4 bases removed from V and 6 bases from J, the gap between germline ends came to 13 bases. Here the CDR3 DNA reads TGTGCCAGCAGCCGGACGTCGGGGCCCGGGGAGCTGTTTTTT. It specifies CASSRTSGPGELFF.

V is TRBV2 and J is TRBJ2-7; D is perhaps TRBD1 (6 bases). V lost 8 bases to trimming and J lost 4 bases, with 15 bases between them. Germline lookup yields CDR1 SNHLY and CDR2 FYNNEI. This CDR3 has 13 residues. The CDR3 region has the DNA TGTGCCAGCCTCATAACAGGGCCTTACGAGCAGTACTTC. Protein: CASLITGPYEQYF.

The chain carries TRBV29-1 and TRBJ1-2; 10 bases fit TRBD1. CDR3 size: 13 residues. Trimming took 7 bases from V and 4 from J; bases not matched to a gene: 6. CDR1 is SQVTM and CDR2 is ANQGSEA in the germline V gene. CDR3: CSAFRDRGYGYTF. The CDR3 bases are TGCAGCGCCTTCCGGGACAGGGGCTATGGCTACACCTTC.

The chain has TRBV19 and TRBJ2-1; D unclear. This CDR3 region has 14 residues. CDR1 and CDR2 from the germline V gene are LNHDA and SQIVND (reference sequence). Trimming pared 3 bases from V and 15 bases from J, leaving 21 bases between. The DNA of the CDR3 is TGTGCCAGTAGTATTATGCAGGCACAGTCTGGTAGGTTCTTC. This translates into CASSIMQAQSGRFF.

The CDR3 DNA follows: TGTGCCAGCAGCGTAGAGGCAAGAGGGGAAGCTTTCTTT. Protein: CASSVEARGEAFF. This rearrangement joins TRBV9 to TRBJ1-1; D remains ambiguous. Trimming cost V 0 bases and J 8 bases, with 11 bases left between them. Germline lookup yields CDR1 SGDLS and CDR2 YYNGEE. The CDR3 is 13 residues long.

The rearrangement uses TRBV19 and TRBJ2-3; D is uncertain. Trimming shortened V by 4 bases and J by 6 bases, and 5 bases separated the two germline ends. The germline CDR1 and CDR2 sequences are LNHDA and SQIVND (reference sequence). This CDR3 comprises 11 residues. The CDR3 DNA reads as TGTGCCAGTAGTAGGTGGGATACGCAGTATTTT. Its protein product is CASSRWDTQYF.

This chain uses TRBV5-1 with TRBJ2-1; perhaps TRBD1 as D (6 bases). The germline V gene has CDR1 SGHRS and CDR2 YFSETQ. This CDR3 contains 16 residues. Trimming took 4 bases from V and 8 from J, leaving 22 bases between them. The CDR3 DNA sequence: TGCGCCAGCAGCGTAAGTACAGGGAGTATTTTCGATGAGCAGTTCTTC. It yields the protein CASSVSTGSIFDEQFF.